Below are 32 T cell receptor beta chains sequenced from a single sample in a study of blood T cells in healthy people across ages. A second about 6 to 11 cycle PCR used barcoded and J-beta primers. TCRdb passed the 5' RACE reads through MiXCR, listing each CDR3 protein once. The table shows approximately 1,700,000 distinct CDR3 sequences, with roughly two fifths occurring only once. Material for sequencing was blood. These receptors were obtained from a human donor in good health.

About this clonotype itself: The CDR3 carries no conserved terminal phenylalanine or tryptophan, so it likely arises from a read error. This chain links TRBV2 with TRBJ1-5, with D hard to call. The CDR3 runs to 14 residues. The V gene lost 4 bases and the J gene lost 6 bases, with 13 bases spanning the gap. Germline CDR1 is SNHLY and CDR2 is FYNNEI. The CDR3 loop is CASSGILTSQPQHV. As DNA, the CDR3 is TGTGCCAGCAGTGGAATCCTCACAAGTCAGCCCCAGCATGTT.

This clonotype has only a few counts. J is TRBJ2-7 and V is TRBV10-3; D gene unclear. Looked up from germline, CDR1 is ENHRY and CDR2 is SYGVKD. Deletions cut 2 bases from V and 0 bases from J, with 8 bases between. CDR3 length equals 14 residues. The CDR3 here is CAISERGVSYEQYF. CDR3 DNA sequence: TGTGCCATCAGTGAGCGAGGTGTCTCCTACGAGCAGTACTTC.

The chain links TRBV6-2 or TRBV6-3 to TRBJ2-2; possible D gene TRBD2, 6 bases. V shed 8 bases and J shed 7 bases, with 23 bases lying between them. Germline CDR1 reads MNHEY; CDR2 reads SVGEGT. There are 16 residues in the CDR3. The CDR3 sequence is CASRRVPLALGGELFF. CDR3 sequence (DNA): TGTGCCAGCCGGCGGGTTCCGCTAGCGTTGGGCGGGGAGCTGTTTTTT.

This chain uses TRBV7-9 with TRBJ2-1; no definite D call. TRBJ2-7 explains the end of the DNA better; the J call may be wrong. CDR1 and CDR2 (germline): SEHNR, FQNEAQ (reference sequence). The CDR3 spans 9 residues. The CDR3 here is CASNNEQYF. Written as DNA, the CDR3 is TGTGCCAGCAACAATGAGCAGTACTTC.

There are a few counts of this clonotype. The chain links TRBV6-5 to TRBJ2-3; D not certain. The CDR3 runs to 16 residues. V lost 5 bases and J 2 bases, leaving 17 bases between the germline ends. Germline assignment: CDR1 MNHEY and CDR2 SVGAGI. Here the CDR3 DNA reads TGTGCCAGCAGTAATGACGGGTCGTTCGCCACAGATACGCAGTATTTT. It yields the protein CASSNDGSFATDTQYF.

In its sample, this clonotype was seen a few times. J is TRBJ1-1 and V is TRBV12-3 or TRBV12-4; perhaps TRBD1 as D (5 bases). The CDR3 is 14 amino acids. The germline V and J ends were trimmed by 6 bases and 3 bases, with 14 bases remaining between them. In DNA form, the CDR3 reads TGTGCCAGCAGGCAGGGCTCTGGGCACACTGAAGCTTTCTTT. Translating gives CASRQGSGHTEAFF.

This clonotype was observed a few times. This chain connects TRBV29-1 to TRBJ1-2, with 9 bases fitting TRBD1. Germline trimming cut 0 bases from V and 6 bases from J; bases unmatched to any gene: 8. Germline V gene lookup returns CDR1 SQVTM and CDR2 ANQGSEA. The CDR3 runs to 15 residues. This CDR3 is CSVEDFAGTGNGYTF. CDR3 coding DNA: TGCAGCGTTGAAGATTTCGCCGGGACAGGGAATGGCTACACCTTC.

V is TRBV20-1 and J is TRBJ1-5, with D hard to call. The CDR3 covers 12 residues. The V gene's germline CDR1 is DFQATT and CDR2 SNEGSKA (reference sequence). V was trimmed by 5 bases and J by 5 bases, leaving 10 bases between them. The CDR3 DNA follows: TGCAGTGCTGTCCGGCCCGATCAGCCCCAGCATTTT. Its translation is CSAVRPDQPQHF.

The V gene is TRBV12-3 or TRBV12-4, the J gene TRBJ1-2; D gene ambiguous. The V gene lost 3 bases and the J gene lost 5 bases, with 10 bases spanning the gap. The CDR3 is made up of 13 amino acids. CDR3 bases: TGTGCCAGCAGTTTTGAGAAGTCTTATGGCTACACCTTC. Residues: CASSFEKSYGYTF.

There are a few counts of this clonotype. The chain has TRBV4-1 and TRBJ2-3; perhaps TRBD1 as D (5 bases). V lost 2 bases and J 1 base, leaving 7 bases between the germline ends. Germline CDR1 is MGHRA and CDR2 is YSYEKL. The CDR3 runs to 14 residues. CDR3 sequence: CASSQPRGTDTQYF. Here the CDR3 DNA reads TGCGCCAGCAGCCAACCCAGGGGCACAGATACGCAGTATTTT.

The chain is built from TRBV10-3 and TRBJ2-2; TRBD1 agrees at 8 bases. V shed 6 bases, J shed 5 bases, and the junction held 26 bases outside the gene matches. The germline V gene has CDR1 ENHRY and CDR2 SYGVKD. This CDR3 comprises 21 residues. The CDR3 region has the DNA TGTGCCATCAGCCCTGATTTGTCAGAACCGGGACAGGTAGCAAGGACCGGGGAGCTGTTTTTT. It is translated as CAISPDLSEPGQVARTGELFF.

V and J are TRBV7-3 and TRBJ2-6; D may be TRBD1 (6 bases). The germline V gene encodes CDR1 SGHTA and CDR2 FQGTGA. CDR3 length: 18 residues. V lost 2 bases and J 0 bases, leaving 14 bases between the germline ends. CDR3 in amino acids: CASSLAGTYLSGANVLTF. The CDR3, as DNA: TGTGCCAGCAGCTTAGCCGGGACATACCTCTCTGGGGCCAACGTCCTGACTTTC.

The chain has TRBV29-1 and TRBJ1-1; D uncertain. This CDR3 comprises 14 residues. V was cut by 0 bases and J by 5 bases, with 13 bases left in between. Germline V gene lookup returns CDR1 SQVTM and CDR2 ANQGSEA. The CDR3 loop is CSVEDEASRTEAFF. Here the CDR3 DNA reads TGCAGCGTTGAAGATGAGGCGAGCCGGACTGAAGCTTTCTTT.

This chain joins TRBV4-2 and TRBJ2-2; 10 bases map to TRBD2. CDR1 and CDR2 (germline): LGHNA, YNFKEQ. Trimming cost V 4 bases and J 1 base; bases outside gene matches: 3. The CDR3 is 16 residues long. CDR3: CASSPRTSGNTGELFF. The CDR3 DNA sequence: TGTGCCAGCAGCCCCCGGACTAGCGGGAACACCGGGGAGCTGTTTTTT.

This clonotype was found once. This chain's CDR3 is CASSLARLAGPPSTDTQYF. CDR3 DNA: TGTGCCAGCAGCTTAGCGCGACTAGCGGGGCCACCTAGCACAGATACGCAGTATTTT. This chain connects TRBV7-9 to TRBJ2-3; 11 nucleotides line up with TRBD2. From germline, CDR1 is SEHNR and CDR2 FQNEAQ (reference sequence). V dropped 0 bases and J dropped 0; count of bases not matched to a gene: 8. The CDR3 is made up of 19 amino acids.

The rearrangement uses TRBV20-1 and TRBJ2-5, with 12 nucleotides matching TRBD1. The germline gives CDR1 DFQATT, CDR2 SNEGSKA (reference sequence). Trimming at V came to 3 bases and at J to 11 bases, leaving 10 bases not matched to a gene. This CDR3 is built from 14 residues. The CDR3: CSASTGQGAGEQYF. CDR3 DNA: TGCAGTGCTAGTACGGGACAGGGGGCTGGGGAGCAGTACTTC.

The sample holds many counts of this clonotype. This chain uses TRBV7-6 with TRBJ2-5; D uncertain. Germline-derived CDR1 and CDR2 are SGHVS and FNYEAQ. V lost 0 bases, J lost 4 bases, and 9 bases lay in between. The CDR3 length is 14 residues. The CDR3 here is CASSLAKGRETQYF. CDR3 nucleotide sequence: TGTGCCAGCAGCTTAGCGAAGGGCCGAGAGACCCAGTACTTC.

This clonotype has just a few counts. The rearrangement joins TRBV5-1 to TRBJ2-7; D call uncertain. Per the germline V gene, CDR1 is SGHRS and CDR2 is YFSETQ. V was shortened by 4 bases and J by 4 bases, with 15 bases between the two germline ends. CDR3 length: 14 amino acids. The CDR3 region is CASSADGTNYEQYF. As DNA, the CDR3 is TGCGCCAGCAGCGCCGACGGAACAAATTACGAGCAGTACTTC.

This chain connects TRBV6-6 to TRBJ1-5; 7 bases are a match to TRBD1. The V gene's germline CDR1 is MNHNY and CDR2 SVGAGI (reference sequence). J lost 2 bases, V lost 5 bases, and 12 bases had no gene match. The CDR3 sequence is 17 residues long. CDR3 bases: TGTGCCAGCAGTCGGTCCCCTGGGACAGCAGGCAATCAGCCCCAGCATTTT. Translation: CASSRSPGTAGNQPQHF.

The J gene is TRBJ1-2, the V gene TRBV7-9, with unresolved D. The CDR3 consists of 13 residues. Germline CDR1 SEHNR, CDR2 FQNEAQ (reference sequence). The ends were cut back, 6 bases at V and 8 bases at J, with 16 bases in the middle. CDR3: CASRFSGEGGYTF. The CDR3 DNA reads as TGTGCCAGCAGGTTCTCCGGGGAAGGAGGCTACACCTTC. Supplemented by reference TRBV7-9 and TRBJ1-2, the full variable domain reads DTGVSQNPRHKITKRGQNVTFRCDPISEHNRLYWYRQTLGQGPEFLTYFQNEAQLEKSRLLSDRFSAERPKGSFSTLEIQRTEQGDSAMYLCASRFSGEGGYTFGSGTRLTVV.

The sample holds a few counts of this clonotype. V usage is TRBV28 and J usage is TRBJ2-4; D is tentatively TRBD1 or TRBD2 (5 bases each). Germline CDR1 and CDR2: MDHEN and SYDVKM. V dropped 3 bases and J dropped 7 bases, with 16 bases sitting between them. This CDR3 spans 15 amino acids. The chain's CDR3 is CASSFASGRGNIQYF. The CDR3 DNA reads TGTGCCAGCAGTTTTGCGTCGGGGCGTGGGAACATTCAGTACTTC.

This clonotype showed up just a few times. This chain uses TRBV12-3 or TRBV12-4 with TRBJ2-6; D is unclear. The CDR3 is 17 amino acids. V shed 3 bases and J shed 0 bases, with 12 bases lying between them. In DNA, the CDR3 is TGTGCCAGCAGTTTCCGCAGGCCCAGCTCTGGGGCCAACGTCCTGACTTTC. Translating gives CASSFRRPSSGANVLTF.

This chain uses TRBV28 with TRBJ2-5, with D possibly being TRBD1 or TRBD2 (6 bases each). The V gene's germline CDR1 is MDHEN and CDR2 SYDVKM. The V end lost 6 bases, the J end lost 5 bases, and 19 bases lay between the germline ends. The CDR3 length is 15 residues. CDR3 residues: CASSPVYRRGETQYF. The CDR3 DNA reads as TGTGCCAGCAGCCCCGTTTACCGGAGGGGGGAGACCCAGTACTTC.

The V gene is TRBV15, the J gene TRBJ2-3; 11 positions agree with TRBD2. V was pared by 1 base and J by 2 bases, with 11 bases of the junction left unmatched. The CDR3 runs 19 residues. Germline V gene sequence: CDR1 LNHNV, CDR2 YYDKDF (reference sequence). In DNA, the CDR3 is TGTGCCACCAGCAGAGTACCGGGGCTAGCGGGGGGACACACAGATACGCAGTATTTT. It yields the protein CATSRVPGLAGGHTDTQYF.

The chain employs TRBV12-3 or TRBV12-4 and TRBJ2-1; weak D call: TRBD2 (5 bases). The ends were cut back, 5 bases at V and 1 base at J, with 18 bases in the middle. The CDR3 extends over 17 amino acids. The CDR3 is CASSTPRGSPSYNEQFF. The DNA for the CDR3 is TGTGCCAGCAGTACCCCGAGAGGGTCCCCATCCTACAATGAGCAGTTCTTC.

Notes on this clonotype: A read error may account for a junction end that differs from germline. The rearrangement joins TRBV6-2 or TRBV6-3 to TRBJ1-4, with 7 bases lining up with TRBD1. Germline lookup yields CDR1 MNHEY and CDR2 SVGEGT. This CDR3 is 14 amino acids long. CDR3 protein: CASREGGTDEKPFF. In DNA form, the CDR3 reads TGTGCCAGCAGGGAGGGGGGGACAGATGAAAAACCGTTTTTT.

V usage is TRBV6-6 and J usage is TRBJ1-1; 7 positions match TRBD1. This CDR3 contains 17 residues. CDR1 and CDR2 (germline): MNHNY, SVGAGI (reference sequence). V lost 4 bases and J lost 6; bases outside the gene matches: 17. DNA for the CDR3: TGTGCCAGCAGTTTTTCATTGACAGGGCGGTCCGAGGCTGAAGCTTTCTTT. Translating gives CASSFSLTGRSEAEAFF.

The chain has TRBV20-1 and TRBJ2-7; 8 bases are a match to TRBD1. The CDR3 runs to 15 residues. J gave up 6 bases and V 0 bases, and 10 bases lay outside the gene matches. Germline lookup yields CDR1 DFQATT and CDR2 SNEGSKA (reference sequence). CDR3 coding DNA: TGCAGTGCTAGAGATCCCGGTGGACAGGGTAGCGAGCAGTACTTC. This gives the protein CSARDPGGQGSEQYF.

The chain uses TRBV7-8 and TRBJ1-1; a possible D gene is TRBD1 (6 bases). Germline V lookup: CDR1 SGHVS, CDR2 FQNEAQ. CDR3 size: 15 residues. V lost 4 bases, J lost 4 bases, and 16 bases lay in between. The CDR3 nucleotides are TGTGCCAGCAGCTGGCAGGGGCTGATCGGCACTGAAGCTTTCTTT. It is translated as CASSWQGLIGTEAFF.

There are a few counts of this clonotype. This sequence joins TRBV6-5 and TRBJ1-2; a weak D match, TRBD1 (5 bases). Germline lookup yields CDR1 MNHEY and CDR2 SVGAGI. This CDR3 contains 15 residues. Trimming removed 6 bases from V and 4 bases from J, with 18 bases in between. The CDR3 DNA reads as TGTGCCAGCAGACATATTGACAGTGGGGTCTATGGCTACACCTTC. Amino acids: CASRHIDSGVYGYTF.

In this sample, this clonotype turned up once. This chain joins TRBV24-1 and TRBJ1-5; TRBD1 might be the D (5 bases). Germline V gives CDR1 KGHDR, CDR2 SFDVKD. The CDR3 contains 14 residues. Trimming cost V 7 bases and J 4 bases, with 13 bases left between them. The CDR3 reads CATRGSGGNQPQHF. The DNA for the CDR3 is TGTGCCACCAGAGGGAGTGGGGGTAATCAGCCCCAGCATTTT.

This clonotype was seen at least ten times. Mismatch with germline at one junction end may stem from a read error. The gene calls are TRBV3-1 and TRBJ1-1; D ambiguous. CDR1 and CDR2 (germline): LGHDT, YNNKEL (reference sequence). This CDR3 spans 14 amino acids. DNA for the CDR3: TGCGCCAGCAGCCAAGTTTCGGGAAACACTGAAGCTTTCTTT. It specifies CASSQVSGNTEAFF.